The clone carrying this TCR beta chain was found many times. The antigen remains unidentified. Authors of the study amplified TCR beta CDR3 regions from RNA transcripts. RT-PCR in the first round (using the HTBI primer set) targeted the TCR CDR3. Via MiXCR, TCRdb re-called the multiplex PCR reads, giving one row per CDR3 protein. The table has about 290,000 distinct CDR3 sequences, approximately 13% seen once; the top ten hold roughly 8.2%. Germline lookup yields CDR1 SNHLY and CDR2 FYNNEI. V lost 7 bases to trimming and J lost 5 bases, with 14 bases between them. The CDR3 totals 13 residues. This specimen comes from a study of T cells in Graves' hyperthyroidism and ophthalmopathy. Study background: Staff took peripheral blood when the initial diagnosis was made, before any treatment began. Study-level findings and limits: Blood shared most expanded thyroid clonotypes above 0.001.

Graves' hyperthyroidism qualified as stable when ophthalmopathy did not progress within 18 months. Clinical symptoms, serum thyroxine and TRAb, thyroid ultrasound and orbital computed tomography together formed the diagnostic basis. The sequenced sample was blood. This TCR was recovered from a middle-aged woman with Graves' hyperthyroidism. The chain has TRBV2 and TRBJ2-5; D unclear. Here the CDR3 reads CASTVEARETQYF. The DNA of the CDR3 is TGTGCCAGCACCGTTGAAGCCCGCGAGACCCAGTACTTC.